This record concerns one TCR beta chain sequence. Its specificity is unknown. This record belongs to a study of neoadjuvant anti-PD-1 for oral cavity cancer. Overall study context: Patients without progression got a fourth dose around day 43. Study-wide results and caveats: Each response group had just a few patients in TCR analyses.

The time point here: after neoadjuvant nivolumab, at surgical resection. Germline-derived CDR1 and CDR2 are SGHDN and FVKESK. This CDR3 contains 13 residues. V was cut by 1 base and J by 6 bases, with 9 bases left in between. Measured with immunoSEQ multiplex PCR; TCRdb has only the in-frame clones, and not every one. The sample lists some 9,800 clones; about 65% were seen once. This chain links TRBV14 with TRBJ1-2; D not resolved. The source of this sequence is a person aged 40-85 years with oral cavity squamous cell carcinoma. The sample in question was PBMCs, obtained after nivolumab (anti-PD-1) treatment. The CDR3 DNA follows: TGTGCCAGCAGCCAAGTGACAAGCGATGGCTACACCTTC. The encoded protein is CASSQVTSDGYTF.